The 10 T cell receptor beta chains listed next were all sequenced from one sample in a study of cytomegalovirus exposure and HLA in healthy donors (dated 2017 in TCRdb). The receptor library was made with the immunoSEQ multiplex PCR assay. The multiplex PCR relied on a mix of 60 forward primers for TCR Vbeta segments and 13 reverse primers for TCR Jbeta segments. TCRdb re-hosts the immuneACCESS table, in-frame sequences only. Its copies lack some clones; in the studies checked, an unresolved V gene accounts for under half of them, and the cause for the rest is not known. The sample data list fewer than 250,000 clones, and approximately 80% of these were observed just once. 1.4% of the sample rests with the top ten. Sequencing was done on a sample of PBMCs. The receptors shown here come from a girl aged 10-17 years in good health and CMV-seronegative.

The chain is built from TRBV12-5 and TRBJ2-5; 9 nucleotides align to TRBD1. The germline V gene encodes CDR1 LGHNT and CDR2 FRNRAP. This CDR3 comprises 16 residues. Unmatched junction bases numbered 8, after V lost 3 bases and J lost 3 bases. CDR3 sequence: CASGLASDRGEETQYF. DNA for the CDR3: TGTGCTAGTGGTTTAGCCTCGGACAGGGGAGAAGAGACCCAGTACTTC.

The J gene is TRBJ2-2, the V gene TRBV15; D unclear. Trimming cost V 7 bases and J 0 bases, with 21 bases left between them. Germline V gene sequence: CDR1 LNHNV, CDR2 YYDKDF (reference sequence). This CDR3 region has 18 residues. CDR3 in amino acids: CATTPANYIRSNTGELFF. CDR3 sequence (DNA): TGTGCCACCACACCGGCTAATTACATCAGGTCGAACACCGGGGAGCTGTTTTTT.

The V call is TRBV7-9, the J call TRBJ2-7; 8 bases map to TRBD2. Trimming at V came to 4 bases and at J to 0 bases, leaving 2 bases not matched to a gene. The CDR3 is 14 residues long. From germline, CDR1 is SEHNR and CDR2 FQNEAQ (reference sequence). The CDR3 sequence: CASSWAGGSYEQYF. For the CDR3, the DNA is TGTGCCAGCAGCTGGGCGGGGGGCTCCTACGAGCAGTACTTC.

The V gene is TRBV6-5, the J gene TRBJ2-5; TRBD1 might be the D (6 bases). CDR3 length: 14 residues. The germline gives CDR1 MNHEY, CDR2 SVGAGI. Trimming pared 11 bases from V and 2 bases from J, leaving 18 bases between. In DNA form, the CDR3 reads TGTGCCTGCCGACAAATGGACAGACAAGAGACCCAGTACTTC. As protein: CACRQMDRQETQYF.

The chain couples TRBV6-5 to TRBJ2-2; no firm D call. Trimming shortened V by 6 bases and J by 4 bases, and 12 bases separated the two germline ends. The CDR3 contains 14 residues. CDR1 is MNHEY, CDR2 SVGAGI, per germline. CDR3 bases: TGTGCCAGCAGCCGAGACTGGTCCACCGGGGAGCTGTTTTTT. Amino acids: CASSRDWSTGELFF.

The V and J genes are TRBV27 and TRBJ1-2, with a possible D match to TRBD1 (5 bases). The CDR3 length is 13 residues. The V and J ends lost 0 bases and 8 bases respectively, with 10 bases between them. In germline, CDR1 is MNHEY, CDR2 SMNVEV (reference sequence). The CDR3 coding sequence is TGTGCCAGCAGTTTATCAGGGGCCGGAGGCTACACCTTC. This codes for CASSLSGAGGYTF.

The chain links TRBV30 to TRBJ1-2, with D tentatively TRBD1 (6 bases). The CDR3 length is 16 residues. Germline V gives CDR1 GTSNPN, CDR2 SVGIG (reference sequence). V lost 3 bases to trimming and J lost 2 bases, with 19 bases between them. The DNA for the CDR3 is TGTGCCTGGAGGACGGTGGGGGCCGGTAAAAACTATGGCTACACCTTC. Protein: CAWRTVGAGKNYGYTF.

The chain uses TRBV28 and TRBJ1-5; 8 bases fit TRBD1. Per the germline V gene, CDR1 is MDHEN and CDR2 is SYDVKM. V lost 3 bases, J lost 4 bases, and 8 bases stayed unmatched. CDR3 size: 16 residues. The CDR3 loop reads CASSFSSGGRNQPQHF. The DNA for the CDR3 is TGTGCCAGCAGTTTCTCATCAGGGGGCAGGAATCAGCCCCAGCATTTT. The full variable domain, rest sourced from reference TRBV28 and TRBJ1-5, is DVKVTQSSRYLVKRTGEKVFLECVQDMDHENMFWYRQDPGLGLRLIYFSYDVKMKEKGDIPEGYSVSREKKERFSLILESASTNQTSMYLCASSFSSGGRNQPQHFGDGTRLSIL.

J is TRBJ1-1 and V is TRBV25-1; TRBD1 matches at 10 bases. The CDR3 sequence is 13 residues long. The germline V gene encodes CDR1 MGHDK and CDR2 SYGVNS. V shed 7 bases, J shed 5 bases, and the junction held 4 bases outside the gene matches. This chain's CDR3 is CASIRTGGTEAFF. CDR3 in DNA: TGTGCCAGCATTCGGACAGGGGGTACTGAAGCTTTCTTT. The full variable domain, rest sourced from reference TRBV25-1 and TRBJ1-1, is EADIYQTPRYLVIGTGKKITLECSQTMGHDKMYWYQQDPGMELHLIHYSYGVNSTEKGDLSSESTVSRIRTEHFPLTLESARPSHTSQYLCASIRTGGTEAFFGQGTRLTVV.

The V gene is TRBV28, the J gene TRBJ1-2; D gene unclear. This CDR3 is built from 16 residues. Trimming cost V 3 bases and J 0 bases, with 14 bases left between them. Germline CDR1 MDHEN, CDR2 SYDVKM. The CDR3 DNA reads as TGTGCCAGCAGTTTCGTTCCGGGGTCGACTAACTATGGCTACACCTTC. This gives the protein CASSFVPGSTNYGYTF.